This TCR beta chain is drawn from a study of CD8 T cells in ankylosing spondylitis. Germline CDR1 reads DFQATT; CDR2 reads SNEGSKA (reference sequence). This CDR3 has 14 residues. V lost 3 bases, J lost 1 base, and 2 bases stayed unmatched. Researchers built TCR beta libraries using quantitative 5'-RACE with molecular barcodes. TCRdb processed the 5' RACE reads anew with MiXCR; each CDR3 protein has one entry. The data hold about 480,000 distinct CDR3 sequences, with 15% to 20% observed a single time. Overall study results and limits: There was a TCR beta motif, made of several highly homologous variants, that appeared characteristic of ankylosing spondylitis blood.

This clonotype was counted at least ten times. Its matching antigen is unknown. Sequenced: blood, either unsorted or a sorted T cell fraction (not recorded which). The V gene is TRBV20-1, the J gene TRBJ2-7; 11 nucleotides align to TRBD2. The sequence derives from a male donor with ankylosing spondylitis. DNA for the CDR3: TGCAGTGCTAGGACTAGCGGGGAGTCCTACGAGCAGTACTTC. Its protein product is CSARTSGESYEQYF.